This T cell receptor (beta chain) was obtained from a study of early T cells in non-severe SARS-CoV-2 infection. Whole-study findings and limits: Comparison of clonotypes with VDJdb favored anti-spike CD8 responses while missing private and CD4 specificities.

The TCR library protocol was used to attach unique molecular identifiers. These identifiers were attached to individual cDNA molecules. MiXCR was run by TCRdb on the 5' RACE reads, yielding one entry per CDR3 protein. In the table there are tens of thousands of distinct CDR3 sequences, more than 9% of which are singletons. Concerning this clonotype itself: The antigen remains unidentified.

Germline CDR1 is SGHVS and CDR2 is FQNEAQ. The CDR3 runs 13 residues. V was cut by 5 bases and J by 5 bases, with 10 bases left in between. The sequencing here drew on whole blood, taken at baseline. The chain couples TRBV7-8 to TRBJ1-5, with no clear D. The sequence came from an adult who was a healthcare worker with PCR-confirmed SARS-CoV-2 infection or an uninfected control (not recorded which). The CDR3 region is CASSLLPDQPQHF. CDR3 coding DNA: TGTGCCAGCAGCCTACTCCCTGATCAGCCCCAGCATTTT.